Each of the 29 T cell receptor beta chains below was sequenced from the same sample in a study of monozygotic twins with inflammatory bowel disease (dated by TCRdb to about 2019). Library generation was performed with 5' RACE. The sequencer listed for this sample is Illumina HiSeq 2500. TCRdb reprocessed the public reads and reports one entry per CDR3 protein sequence, without DNA. The data table for this sample lists about 350,000 distinct CDR3 sequences. The ten most abundant clones make up around 2% of the sample. The specimen sequenced was blood. The receptors here all came from a human donor with ulcerative colitis or Crohn's disease, or a healthy co-twin of an affected twin (not recorded which).

V and J are TRBV4-1 and TRBJ1-6. Germline-derived CDR1 and CDR2 are MGHRA and YSYEKL. The CDR3 contains 15 residues. CDR3 loop: CASSQTGLPKSPLHF.

The J gene is TRBJ2-2, the V gene TRBV27; TCRdb outputs TRBD1, but without DNA this stays unchecked. The CDR3 has 13 amino acids. The germline CDR1 and CDR2 sequences are MNHEY and SMNVEV (reference sequence). CDR3 amino acids: CASSLWAGGELFF.

J is TRBJ2-5 and V is TRBV28; the TRBD2 assignment by TCRdb is unverifiable without DNA. CDR1 and CDR2 (germline): MDHEN, SYDVKM. The CDR3 covers 13 residues. CDR3 in amino acids: CATTFSGGEAQYF.

The V and J genes are TRBV29-1 and TRBJ2-2; TCRdb proposes TRBD2, but this gene call is untestable without DNA. The CDR3 is 15 residues long. Germline values: CDR1 SQVTM, CDR2 ANQGSEA. This CDR3 is CSVGLRVKNTGELFF.

The rearrangement uses TRBV4-3 and TRBJ2-2; TCRdb's D gene call, TRBD1, goes unchecked for lack of DNA. CDR3 length: 16 amino acids. Germline V lookup: CDR1 LGHNA, CDR2 YSLEER. The CDR3 loop is CASSQDLTGAPGELFF.

The chain links TRBV7-2 to TRBJ1-6; no DNA is available, so the TRBD1 call from TCRdb remains unchecked. There are 16 residues in the CDR3. CDR1 and CDR2 (germline): SGHTA, FQGNSA. The CDR3 region is CASSLESGGLNSPLHF.

The gene calls are TRBV6-5 and TRBJ2-6; no DNA is available, so the TRBD2 call from TCRdb remains unchecked. CDR3 length equals 18 residues. Germline lookup yields CDR1 MNHEY and CDR2 SVGAGI. CDR3 loop: CASSYSPNPLTGANVLTF.

The chain couples TRBV7-8 to TRBJ2-7; the TRBD2 assignment by TCRdb is unverifiable without DNA. The length of the CDR3 is 16 residues. CDR1 SGHVS and CDR2 FQNEAQ come from the germline V gene. The chain's CDR3 is CASSALISGRSDEQYF.

The chain carries TRBV20-1 and TRBJ1-5; checking the TCRdb D call of TRBD1 is not possible without DNA. In germline, CDR1 is DFQATT, CDR2 SNEGSKA (reference sequence). There are 15 residues in the CDR3. The chain's CDR3 is CSAVNRGGSNQPQHF.

The chain combines TRBV12-3 or TRBV12-4 with TRBJ1-2; the TCRdb call, TRBD1, lacks DNA for checking. The CDR3 runs 14 residues. CDR3 in amino acids: CASSPGVHNYGYTF.

The genes are TRBV29-1 and TRBJ2-2; TCRdb lists TRBD1, though no DNA is available to test this call. CDR3 size: 15 residues. Germline V gene data show CDR1 as SQVTM and CDR2 as ANQGSEA. CDR3 residues: CSVEGSPRNTGELFF.

This chain connects TRBV27 to TRBJ2-3; TCRdb lists TRBD2, though no DNA is available to test this call. The V gene's germline CDR1 is MNHEY and CDR2 SMNVEV (reference sequence). CDR3 size: 14 residues. This CDR3 is CASSWLAGGGTQYF.

The chain carries TRBV3-1 and TRBJ2-1. This CDR3 has 14 residues. Looked up from germline, CDR1 is LGHDT and CDR2 is YNNKEL (reference sequence). The CDR3 is CASSGVGQGNEQFF.

The J gene is TRBJ2-7, the V gene TRBV20-1; TCRdb's D call, TRBD1, is unchecked because there is no DNA. This CDR3 contains 13 residues. Germline V gene data show CDR1 as DFQATT and CDR2 as SNEGSKA (reference sequence). CDR3 sequence: CSARDPTGYDQYF.

The chain combines TRBV9 with TRBJ2-3; TCRdb selects TRBD1, and the lack of DNA leaves this call unchecked. The CDR3 length is 16 residues. Germline V gene lookup returns CDR1 SGDLS and CDR2 YYNGEE. This CDR3 reads CASSVGQGIGTDTQYF.

The rearrangement links TRBV3-1 to TRBJ2-2. In germline, CDR1 is LGHDT, CDR2 YNNKEL (reference sequence). The length of the CDR3 is 14 residues. The chain's CDR3 is CASSQDRSSGELFF. Drawing the rest from reference TRBV3-1 and TRBJ2-2, the complete variable domain is DTAVSQTPKYLVTQMGNDKSIKCEQNLGHDTMYWYKQDSKKFLKIMFSYNNKELIINETVPNRFSPKSPDKAHLNLHINSLELGDSAVYFCASSQDRSSGELFFGEGSRLTVL.

The rearrangement links TRBV20-1 to TRBJ2-5; TCRdb outputs TRBD2, but without DNA this stays unchecked. The CDR3 has 17 residues. The germline V gene has CDR1 DFQATT and CDR2 SNEGSKA (reference sequence). The CDR3 sequence: CSARVLAGTSIKETQYF.

This chain connects TRBV12-3 or TRBV12-4 to TRBJ2-2; TCRdb's D gene call, TRBD2, goes unchecked for lack of DNA. This CDR3 region has 17 residues. The CDR3 reads CASSLPTGRSNTGELFF.

The rearrangement uses TRBV6-2 or TRBV6-3 and TRBJ1-1. Germline V gene lookup returns CDR1 MNHEY and CDR2 SVGEGT. This CDR3 region has 17 residues. The CDR3 loop is CASRTRERSVMNTEAFF.

The chain's CDR3 is CASSQAGGVSSQFF. The chain joins TRBV3-1 to TRBJ2-1; the D gene TCRdb calls, TRBD2, cannot be checked with no DNA. The CDR3 contains 14 residues. Germline lookup yields CDR1 LGHDT and CDR2 YNNKEL (reference sequence).

The chain combines TRBV4-2 with TRBJ2-5. The CDR3 is 18 amino acids. The germline V gene encodes CDR1 LGHNA and CDR2 YNFKEQ. The chain's CDR3 is CASSQDPARPGGQETQYF.

This chain uses TRBV20-1 with TRBJ2-1; TCRdb returns TRBD1, unconfirmable since there is no DNA. CDR1 DFQATT and CDR2 SNEGSKA come from the germline V gene (reference sequence). The CDR3 consists of 15 residues. CDR3 amino acids: CSAKLPGQGALGQFF.

The rearrangement links TRBV5-1 to TRBJ2-7. CDR3 length: 16 residues. From germline, CDR1 is SGHRS and CDR2 YFSETQ. CDR3: CASSAHVAGVSYEQYF.

The CDR3 region is CATSDRGTQPQHF. The genes are TRBV24-1 and TRBJ1-5; TCRdb gives TRBD1 as the D gene, but with no DNA this cannot be confirmed. The germline gives CDR1 KGHDR, CDR2 SFDVKD. This CDR3 region has 13 residues.

V gene TRBV11-2 combines with J gene TRBJ1-4. Per germline, CDR1 SGHAT and CDR2 FQNNGV. The CDR3 contains 13 residues. This CDR3 is CASTGGTNEKLFF. The variable domain in full, completed from reference TRBV11-2 and TRBJ1-4, reads EAGVAQSPRYKIIEKRQSVAFWCNPISGHATLYWYQQILGQGPKLLIQFQNNGVVDDSQLPKDRFSAERLKGVDSTLKIQPAKLEDSAVYLCASTGGTNEKLFFGSGTQLSVL.

This sequence joins TRBV7-9 and TRBJ2-2. The CDR3 covers 15 residues. Per germline, CDR1 SEHNR and CDR2 FQNEAQ (reference sequence). CDR3: CASSFLCRDAGELFF.

V and J are TRBV4-1 and TRBJ1-2. There are 16 residues in the CDR3. Per the germline V gene, CDR1 is MGHRA and CDR2 is YSYEKL. CDR3 residues: CASSQEGGRGSYGYTF.

The chain recombines TRBV12-3 or TRBV12-4 with TRBJ2-5; no DNA is available, so the TRBD2 call from TCRdb remains unchecked. The length of the CDR3 is 16 residues. The CDR3 sequence: CASSSGGGLYQETQYF.

The CDR3 region is CASYRGTNSPLHF. The chain employs TRBV6-5 and TRBJ1-6; TCRdb picks TRBD1, but there is no DNA to check that call. The CDR3 contains 13 residues. The germline CDR1 and CDR2 sequences are MNHEY and SVGAGI.